This TCR beta chain was captured in a study of beta chain features in type 1 diabetes. At the level of the study: Age, gender and cell yields were alike across patients and healthy donors.

Study observations and caveats: Reads derived from cDNA could over-represent cells showing high TCR expression.

CD45RO/CCR7/CD25/CD127/CD95/CD27 staining was used to isolate CD4+ naive, central memory, regulatory and stem cell-like memory cells by sorting. About this clone: Antigen: not known.

The CDR3 loop spans 16 amino acids. V lost 2 bases and J 4 bases, leaving 16 bases between the germline ends. Germline CDR1 LGHNA, CDR2 YSLEER. Expressed TCRB transcripts got sequenced, as all isolated RNA was reverse transcribed. Libraries were prepared by immunoSEQ multiplex PCR; TCRdb keeps only in-frame clonotypes and omits some of them. In the table there are over 700,000 clones, roughly 17% of which are singletons. The sequenced sample consisted of naive CD4+ T cells from blood. The clonotype comes from a woman between 18 and 30 years old in good health. The rearrangement uses TRBV4-3 and TRBJ2-3; D is possibly TRBD2 (7 bases). CDR3 sequence (DNA): TGCGCCAGCAGCCAACTATCGGGGGGCTACGCAGATACGCAGTATTTT. Its protein is CASSQLSGGYADTQYF.